The sequence of this T cell receptor (beta chain) was determined in a study of blood T cell repertoires in COVID-19. At the level of the study: Specimens from acute and convalescent COVID-19 originated in the United States, Italy and Spain. T cells, B-cell-depleted T cells, or PBMCs supplied cDNA or gDNA.

Authors' data handling: Counts of nucleated cells, estimated from reference gene primer amplification, were obtained. The method was immunoSEQ multiplex PCR; TCRdb's version includes in-frame clones alone and lacks a portion of them. The D gene and trimming were derived from the DNA, and the V and J assignments and clone size from that table. The sample lists approximately 450,000 clones; approximately 90% were seen once. This clonotype was obtained from a woman in her 30s with acute or convalescent COVID-19. Sequencing was done on a sample of peripheral blood.

CDR3 sequence (DNA): TGCAGCGTTGAAGATCCTGGGCAATCTGCCTACGAGCAGTACTTC. This sequence encodes CSVEDPGQSAYEQYF. The gene calls are TRBV29-1 and TRBJ2-7; no definite D call. With 0 bases removed from V and 2 bases from J, the gap between germline ends came to 14 bases. The CDR3 is 15 amino acids. CDR1 is SQVTM and CDR2 is ANQGSEA in the germline V gene.